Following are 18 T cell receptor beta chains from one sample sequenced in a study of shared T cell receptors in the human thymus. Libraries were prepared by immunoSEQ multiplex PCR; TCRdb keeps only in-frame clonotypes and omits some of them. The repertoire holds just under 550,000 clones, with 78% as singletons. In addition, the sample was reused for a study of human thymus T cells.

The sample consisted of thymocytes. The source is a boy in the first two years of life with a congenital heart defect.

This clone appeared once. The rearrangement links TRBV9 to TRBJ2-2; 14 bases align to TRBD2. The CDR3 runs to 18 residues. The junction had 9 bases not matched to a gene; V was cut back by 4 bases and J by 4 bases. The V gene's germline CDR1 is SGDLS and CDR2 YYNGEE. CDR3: CASSTGTSGSPSTGELFF. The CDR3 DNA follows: TGTGCCAGCAGCACCGGGACTAGCGGGAGTCCGAGCACCGGGGAGCTGTTTTTT.

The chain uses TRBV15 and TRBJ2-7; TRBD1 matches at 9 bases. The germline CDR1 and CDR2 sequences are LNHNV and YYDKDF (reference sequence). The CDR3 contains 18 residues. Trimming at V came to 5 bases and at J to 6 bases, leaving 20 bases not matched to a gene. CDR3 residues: CATSAQRATGGIEGEQYF. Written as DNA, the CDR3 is TGTGCCACCAGCGCCCAAAGGGCGACAGGGGGAATTGAGGGCGAGCAGTACTTC.

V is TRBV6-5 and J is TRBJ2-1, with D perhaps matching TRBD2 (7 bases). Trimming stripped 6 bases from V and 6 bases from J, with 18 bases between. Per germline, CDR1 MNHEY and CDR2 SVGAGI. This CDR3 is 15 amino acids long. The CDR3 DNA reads TGTGCCAGCAGCCTCCGGTTAGGGGGGGTCAATGAGCAGTTCTTC. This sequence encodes CASSLRLGGVNEQFF.

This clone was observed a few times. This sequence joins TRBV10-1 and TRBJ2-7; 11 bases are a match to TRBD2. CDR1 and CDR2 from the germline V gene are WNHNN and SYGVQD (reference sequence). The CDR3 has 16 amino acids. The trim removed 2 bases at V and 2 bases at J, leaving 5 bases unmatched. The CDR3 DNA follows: TGCGCCAGCAGTGAGCACGGGACTAGCGGAACCTACGAGCAGTACTTC. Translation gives CASSEHGTSGTYEQYF.

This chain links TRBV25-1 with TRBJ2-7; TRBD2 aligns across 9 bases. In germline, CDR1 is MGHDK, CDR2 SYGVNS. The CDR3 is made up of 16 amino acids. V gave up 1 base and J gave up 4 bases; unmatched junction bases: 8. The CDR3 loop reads CASSEWGWAGGYEQYF. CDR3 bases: TGTGCCAGCAGTGAATGGGGTTGGGCGGGGGGGTACGAGCAGTACTTC.

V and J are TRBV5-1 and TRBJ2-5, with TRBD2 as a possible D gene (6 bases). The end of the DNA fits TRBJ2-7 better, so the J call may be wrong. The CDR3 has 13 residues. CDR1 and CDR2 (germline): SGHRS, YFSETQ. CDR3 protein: CASSGGKPYEQYF. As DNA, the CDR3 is TGCGCCAGCAGCGGCGGGAAACCCTACGAGCAGTACTTC.

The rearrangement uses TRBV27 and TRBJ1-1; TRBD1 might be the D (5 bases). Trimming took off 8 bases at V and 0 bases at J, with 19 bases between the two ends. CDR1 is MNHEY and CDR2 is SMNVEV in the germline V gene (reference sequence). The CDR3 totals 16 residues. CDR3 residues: CASYAPPGGLNTEAFF. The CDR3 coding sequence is TGTGCCAGCTATGCTCCCCCGGGGGGGTTGAACACTGAAGCTTTCTTT.

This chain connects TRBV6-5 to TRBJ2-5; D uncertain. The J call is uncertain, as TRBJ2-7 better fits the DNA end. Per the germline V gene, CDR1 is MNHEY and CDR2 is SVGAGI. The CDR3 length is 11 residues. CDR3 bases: TGTGCCAGCACGAGTAGAAACGAGCAGTACTTC. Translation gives CASTSRNEQYF.

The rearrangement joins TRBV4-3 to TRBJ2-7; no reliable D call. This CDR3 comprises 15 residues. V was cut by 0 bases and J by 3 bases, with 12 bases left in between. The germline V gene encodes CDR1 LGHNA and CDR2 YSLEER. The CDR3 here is CASSQDRVLHYEQYF. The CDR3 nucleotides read TGCGCCAGCAGCCAAGATCGGGTCTTGCACTACGAGCAGTACTTC.

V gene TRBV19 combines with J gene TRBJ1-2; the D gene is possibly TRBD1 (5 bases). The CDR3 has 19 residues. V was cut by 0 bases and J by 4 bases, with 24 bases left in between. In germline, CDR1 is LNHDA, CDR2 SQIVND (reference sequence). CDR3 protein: CASSIELKTQGSYTYGYTF. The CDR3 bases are TGTGCCAGTAGTATAGAACTAAAAACTCAGGGCTCTTATACCTATGGCTACACCTTC.

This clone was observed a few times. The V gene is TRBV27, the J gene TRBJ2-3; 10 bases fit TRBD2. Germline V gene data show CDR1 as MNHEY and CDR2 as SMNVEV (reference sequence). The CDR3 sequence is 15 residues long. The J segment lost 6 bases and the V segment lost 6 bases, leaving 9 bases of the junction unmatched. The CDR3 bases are TGTGCCAGCAGCGGACTAGCGGAAACGGGGGATACGCAGTATTTT. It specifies CASSGLAETGDTQYF.

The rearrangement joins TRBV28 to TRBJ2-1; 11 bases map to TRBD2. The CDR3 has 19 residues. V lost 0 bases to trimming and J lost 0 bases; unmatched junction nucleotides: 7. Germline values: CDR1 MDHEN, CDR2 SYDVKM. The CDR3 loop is CASSLWSGLAVSSYNEQFF. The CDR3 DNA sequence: TGTGCCAGCAGTTTATGGTCGGGACTAGCGGTCAGCTCCTACAATGAGCAGTTCTTC.

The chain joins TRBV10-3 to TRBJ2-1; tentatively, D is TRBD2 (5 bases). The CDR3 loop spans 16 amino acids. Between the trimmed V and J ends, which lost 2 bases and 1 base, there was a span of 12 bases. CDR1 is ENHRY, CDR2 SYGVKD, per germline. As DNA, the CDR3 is TGTGCCATCAGTGAGCGGGTGGGAGTGTCCTACAATGAGCAGTTCTTC. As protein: CAISERVGVSYNEQFF.

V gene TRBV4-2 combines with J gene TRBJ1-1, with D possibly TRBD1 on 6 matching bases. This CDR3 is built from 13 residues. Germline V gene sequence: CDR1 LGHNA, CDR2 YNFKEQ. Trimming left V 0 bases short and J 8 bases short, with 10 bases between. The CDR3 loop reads CASSQDGGAEAFF. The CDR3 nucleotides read TGTGCCAGCAGCCAAGATGGGGGGGCGGAAGCTTTCTTT.

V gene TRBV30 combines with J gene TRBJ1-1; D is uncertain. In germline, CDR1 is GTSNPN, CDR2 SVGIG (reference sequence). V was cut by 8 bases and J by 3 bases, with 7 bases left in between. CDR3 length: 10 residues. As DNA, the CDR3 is TGTGCCGGAGTCGACACTGAAGCTTTCTTT. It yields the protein CAGVDTEAFF.

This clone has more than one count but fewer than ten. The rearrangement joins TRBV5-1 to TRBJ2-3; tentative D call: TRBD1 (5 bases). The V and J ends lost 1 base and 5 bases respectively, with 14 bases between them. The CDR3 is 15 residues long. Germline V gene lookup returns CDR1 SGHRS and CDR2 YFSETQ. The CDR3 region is CASSLKGRAEDTQYF. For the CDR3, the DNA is TGCGCCAGCAGCTTGAAGGGCAGGGCGGAAGATACGCAGTATTTT.

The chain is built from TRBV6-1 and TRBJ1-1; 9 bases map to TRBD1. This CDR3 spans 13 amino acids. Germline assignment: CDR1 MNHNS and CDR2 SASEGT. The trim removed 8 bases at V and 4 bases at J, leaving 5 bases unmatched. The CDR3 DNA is TGTGCCAGCCGGACAGGGGTGGGCACTGAAGCTTTCTTT. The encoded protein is CASRTGVGTEAFF.

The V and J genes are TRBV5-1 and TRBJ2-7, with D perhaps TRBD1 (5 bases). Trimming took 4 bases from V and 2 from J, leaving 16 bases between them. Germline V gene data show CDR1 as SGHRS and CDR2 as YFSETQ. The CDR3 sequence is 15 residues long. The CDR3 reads CASSDSIRETYEQYF. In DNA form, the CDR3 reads TGCGCCAGCAGCGACAGTATAAGGGAAACCTACGAGCAGTACTTC.